The 31 T cell receptor beta chains below were found in one sample sequenced in a study of blood T cell repertoires in COVID-19. The assay was immunoSEQ multiplex PCR, and TCRdb's table has in-frame clones only and misses some. The table shows under 150,000 clones, with around 80% occurring only once. Sequencing was carried out using peripheral blood. The receptor set was obtained from a woman of 80 years or more with active or convalescent COVID-19.

The chain links TRBV5-1 to TRBJ1-4; 10 nucleotides align to TRBD1. Losses at the gene ends were 1 base for V and 3 bases for J; bases not matched to a gene: 3. Germline lookup yields CDR1 SGHRS and CDR2 YFSETQ. The CDR3 contains 16 residues. The CDR3 DNA reads TGCGCCAGCAGCTTGAACGGACAGGGGGCTAATGAAAAACTGTTTTTT. Its protein product is CASSLNGQGANEKLFF.

This chain joins TRBV6-5 and TRBJ2-2; D is ambiguous. Germline V gene data show CDR1 as MNHEY and CDR2 as SVGAGI. Trimming removed 5 bases at V and 3 bases at J, with 10 bases between. The CDR3 totals 14 residues. The chain's CDR3 is CASSKRVDTGELFF. CDR3 in DNA: TGTGCCAGCAGTAAAAGAGTGGACACCGGGGAGCTGTTTTTT.

This clone has only a few counts. J is TRBJ1-5 and V is TRBV28; TRBD1 matches 10 bases. Trimming at V came to 6 bases and at J to 3 bases, leaving 8 bases not matched to a gene. The CDR3 loop spans 16 amino acids. Germline CDR1 and CDR2: MDHEN and SYDVKM. The CDR3 region is CASSPDRGQFNQPQHF. The CDR3 DNA reads as TGTGCCAGCAGCCCTGACAGGGGGCAATTCAATCAGCCCCAGCATTTT.

Written as DNA, the CDR3 is TGTGCTAGTGGCCTAAGCGGGGGGAGGGCAGATACGCAGTATTTT. It encodes CASGLSGGRADTQYF. The chain couples TRBV12-5 to TRBJ2-3, with 9 nucleotides matching TRBD2. Germline loops: CDR1 LGHNT, CDR2 FRNRAP. The CDR3 spans 15 residues. Trimming removed 6 bases from V and 4 bases from J; junction bases left unmatched: 8.

The gene calls are TRBV6-2 or TRBV6-3 and TRBJ1-2; D is perhaps TRBD1 (5 bases). The CDR3 is made up of 14 amino acids. Trimming shortened V by 7 bases and J by 7 bases, and 19 bases separated the two germline ends. Germline-derived CDR1 and CDR2 are MNHEY and SVGEGT. The CDR3: CASTPGTRVIGYTF. CDR3 nucleotides: TGTGCCAGCACCCCGGGAACCAGGGTTATTGGCTACACCTTC.

The chain recombines TRBV2 with TRBJ1-2; 8 bases align to TRBD1. The CDR3 totals 13 residues. CDR1 is SNHLY, CDR2 FYNNEI, per germline. V lost 4 bases to trimming and J lost 3 bases; unmatched junction nucleotides: 1. The CDR3 protein is CASSAGQDYGYTF. The DNA for the CDR3 is TGTGCCAGCAGTGCGGGACAGGACTATGGCTACACCTTC. The full variable domain, in which reference TRBV2 and TRBJ1-2 provide the parts outside the CDR3, is EPEVTQTPSHQVTQMGQEVILRCVPISNHLYFYWYRQILGQKVEFLVSFYNNEISEKSEIFDDQFSVERPDGSNFTLKIRSTKLEDSAMYFCASSAGQDYGYTFGSGTRLTVV.

This clone was observed at least ten times. The CDR3 sequence is CASTPQRGRVEKLFF. As DNA, the CDR3 is TGTGCCAGCACCCCCCAGAGGGGGCGAGTTGAAAAACTGTTTTTT. This chain links TRBV2 with TRBJ1-4; 7 bases agree with TRBD1. Trimming took 7 bases from V and 7 from J; bases not matched to a gene: 12. CDR3 size: 15 residues. Germline CDR1 SNHLY, CDR2 FYNNEI.

The chain couples TRBV7-2 to TRBJ2-1; 10 bases align to TRBD2. The CDR3 has 16 amino acids. J gave up 9 bases and V 5 bases, and 13 bases lay outside the gene matches. Germline V CDR1 and CDR2: SGHTA, FQGNSA. The CDR3 sequence is CASSGPASGGALEQFF. CDR3 coding DNA: TGTGCCAGCAGCGGACCCGCGAGCGGGGGGGCCCTTGAGCAGTTCTTC.

A few counts support this clone. The chain links TRBV9 to TRBJ2-3; D gene uncertain. The CDR3 has 12 amino acids. Germline loops: CDR1 SGDLS, CDR2 YYNGEE. Trimming removed 5 bases from V and 2 bases from J, with 6 bases in between. In nucleotides, the CDR3 is TGTGCCAGCAGAGACATCACAGATACGCAGTATTTT. It codes for CASRDITDTQYF.

The chain joins TRBV4-3 to TRBJ2-2; 10 nucleotides line up with TRBD2. CDR3 length equals 16 residues. V shed 2 bases and J 7 bases; nucleotides not matched to a gene: 7. CDR1 is LGHNA, CDR2 YSLEER, per germline. CDR3 sequence (DNA): TGCGCCAGCAGCCAACTAGCGGGGGCCCCCGGCGGGGAGCTGTTTTTT. Its translation: CASSQLAGAPGGELFF.

Only one count was recorded for this clone. The chain carries TRBV6-1 and TRBJ2-5; D might be TRBD1 (6 bases). V was trimmed by 3 bases and J by 10 bases, leaving 24 bases between them. CDR1 and CDR2 from the germline V gene are MNHNS and SASEGT. This CDR3 has 16 amino acids. The DNA of the CDR3 is TGTGCCAGCAGTGACCCAACAGGGATAGGGTTCGGGATCCAGTACTTC. Encoded protein: CASSDPTGIGFGIQYF.

The V gene is TRBV6-1, the J gene TRBJ1-5, with D unresolved. Trimming took off 2 bases at V and 3 bases at J, with 5 bases between the two ends. Germline CDR1 reads MNHNS; CDR2 reads SASEGT. There are 13 residues in the CDR3. The CDR3 here is CASSEQANQPQHF. The CDR3 DNA is TGTGCCAGCAGTGAACAGGCCAATCAGCCCCAGCATTTT.

The chain has TRBV27 and TRBJ1-6; the D gene is possibly TRBD1 (6 bases). Germline-derived CDR1 and CDR2 are MNHEY and SMNVEV (reference sequence). The CDR3 has 14 amino acids. With 6 bases removed from V and 7 bases from J, the gap between germline ends came to 13 bases. Here the CDR3 DNA reads TGTGCCAGCAGGACCGGGACACCAAATTCACCCCTCCACTTT. Translating gives CASRTGTPNSPLHF.

This rearrangement joins TRBV7-2 to TRBJ2-1; tentative D call: TRBD2 (6 bases). The V gene's germline CDR1 is SGHTA and CDR2 FQGNSA. The length of the CDR3 is 17 residues. Trimming removed 5 bases from V and 1 base from J, with 18 bases in between. The CDR3 DNA reads as TGTGCCAGCAGCCCGTTTCTGACGACTAGGTCCTACAATGAGCAGTTCTTC. It yields the protein CASSPFLTTRSYNEQFF.

This clone has only one observation. The chain has TRBV2 and TRBJ2-7; D is ambiguous. Trimming pared 2 bases from V and 3 bases from J, leaving 8 bases between. CDR1 SNHLY and CDR2 FYNNEI come from the germline V gene. The CDR3 has 13 residues. The CDR3 DNA sequence: TGTGCCAGCAGTGAACAGGCCGACTACGAGCAGTACTTC. Encoded protein: CASSEQADYEQYF.

Here the CDR3 DNA reads TGCGCCAGCAGCCAAGAACACCCAGGGCTGGGTTTTATTGCCCCGGAAAAACTGTTTTTT. This encodes CASSQEHPGLGFIAPEKLFF. The rearrangement joins TRBV4-1 to TRBJ1-4; weak D call: TRBD1 (5 bases). Per germline, CDR1 MGHRA and CDR2 YSYEKL. With 0 bases removed from V and 8 bases from J, the gap between germline ends came to 28 bases. The CDR3 spans 20 residues.

The V call is TRBV27, the J call TRBJ2-5, with 13 bases identical to TRBD2. Germline V lookup: CDR1 MNHEY, CDR2 SMNVEV (reference sequence). Losses at the gene ends were 0 bases for V and 10 bases for J; bases not matched to a gene: 8. The CDR3 is made up of 16 amino acids. CDR3 residues: CASSLSGTSGEPIQYF. The DNA for the CDR3 is TGTGCCAGCAGTTTATCGGGGACTAGCGGGGAGCCCATCCAGTACTTC.

The V gene is TRBV19, the J gene TRBJ2-5; D perhaps matches TRBD2 (7 bases). Germline CDR1 reads LNHDA; CDR2 reads SQIVND (reference sequence). This CDR3 is built from 11 residues. Trimming left V 7 bases short and J 7 bases short, with 10 bases between. CDR3 protein: CASTGGTTQYF. CDR3 sequence (DNA): TGTGCCAGTACGGGGGGCACGACCCAGTACTTC.

V usage is TRBV2 and J usage is TRBJ2-5, with D perhaps TRBD2 (7 bases). Trimming stripped 6 bases from V and 5 bases from J, with 16 bases between. Germline CDR1 SNHLY, CDR2 FYNNEI. CDR3 length equals 14 residues. This CDR3 reads CASSVGGARETQYF. The CDR3, as DNA: TGTGCCAGCAGCGTAGGGGGGGCGCGGGAGACCCAGTACTTC.

In this sample, this clone turned up a few times. The V call is TRBV10-2, the J call TRBJ1-2; 11 bases map to TRBD1. CDR1 is WSHSY and CDR2 is SAAADI in the germline V gene. With 6 bases clipped from V and 2 bases from J, the junction kept 2 bases outside the gene matches. This CDR3 contains 14 residues. CDR3 protein: CASRGTGGNYGYTF. Written as DNA, the CDR3 is TGCGCCAGCAGAGGGACAGGGGGGAACTATGGCTACACCTTC.

The chain employs TRBV25-1 and TRBJ1-1; 7 bases fit TRBD1. V dropped 4 bases and J dropped 5; count of bases not matched to a gene: 10. CDR1 and CDR2 (germline): MGHDK, SYGVNS. CDR3 length: 15 residues. The CDR3 region has the DNA TGTGCCAGCAGTGTGGGACAGCCCCGGTGGACTGAAGCTTTCTTT. This gives the protein CASSVGQPRWTEAFF.

V usage is TRBV7-2 and J usage is TRBJ2-1, with 9 bases identical to TRBD2. The J segment lost 7 bases and the V segment lost 4 bases, leaving 5 bases of the junction unmatched. This CDR3 comprises 14 residues. Germline lookup yields CDR1 SGHTA and CDR2 FQGNSA. In DNA form, the CDR3 reads TGTGCCAGCAGCTGGCGGGGGGGCGAGAATGAGCAGTTCTTC. Residues: CASSWRGGENEQFF.

CDR3 sequence reads: CASTAGGEANTIYF. CDR3 nucleotides: TGTGCCAGCACCGCCGGGGGGGAGGCAAACACCATATATTTT. The chain recombines TRBV6-5 with TRBJ1-3; D may be TRBD1 (5 bases). From germline, CDR1 is MNHEY and CDR2 SVGAGI. CDR3 length equals 14 residues. The V gene lost 7 bases and the J gene lost 6 bases, with 16 bases spanning the gap.

The chain recombines TRBV6-6 with TRBJ1-2, with 9 bases that match TRBD1. This CDR3 region has 14 residues. V was clipped by 6 bases and J by 6 bases; unmatched bases: 8. Per the germline V gene, CDR1 is MNHNY and CDR2 is SVGAGI (reference sequence). The CDR3 is CASSSGTGLDGYTF. The CDR3 nucleotides are TGTGCCAGCAGCTCCGGGACAGGGCTGGATGGCTACACCTTC.

V is TRBV20-1 and J is TRBJ2-7, with a possible D match to TRBD2 (5 bases). With 4 bases removed from V and 7 bases from J, the gap between germline ends came to 11 bases. CDR1 DFQATT and CDR2 SNEGSKA come from the germline V gene (reference sequence). The CDR3 has 11 residues. Here the CDR3 reads CSATPRREQYF. As DNA, the CDR3 is TGCAGTGCTACTCCCAGGAGGGAGCAGTACTTC.

This rearrangement joins TRBV28 to TRBJ1-5; no clear D gene. Germline CDR1 reads MDHEN; CDR2 reads SYDVKM. The CDR3 loop spans 14 amino acids. The V end was cut by 2 bases, the J end by 7 bases, with 12 bases between. The CDR3 spells CASSLNKFGQPQHF. CDR3 sequence (DNA): TGTGCCAGCAGTTTAAATAAATTTGGCCAGCCCCAGCATTTT.

J is TRBJ2-5 and V is TRBV2; 8 nucleotides match TRBD1. CDR1 and CDR2 from the germline V gene are SNHLY and FYNNEI. CDR3 length: 15 amino acids. The V segment lost 6 bases and the J segment 2 bases; nucleotides outside the gene matches: 8. The CDR3: CASSEKTGAQETQYF. CDR3 nucleotide sequence: TGTGCCAGCAGCGAAAAGACAGGGGCGCAAGAGACCCAGTACTTC.

This sequence joins TRBV7-8 and TRBJ1-4, with 9 nucleotides matching TRBD1. CDR1 SGHVS and CDR2 FQNEAQ come from the germline V gene. The CDR3 loop spans 16 amino acids. V shed 0 bases and J 8 bases; nucleotides not matched to a gene: 7. CDR3 region: CASSLARDRVGEKLFF. CDR3 sequence (DNA): TGTGCCAGCAGCTTAGCTCGGGACAGGGTTGGCGAAAAACTGTTTTTT.

This chain connects TRBV5-5 to TRBJ1-2; 12 nucleotides match TRBD1. Germline CDR1 and CDR2: SGHKS and YYEKEE (reference sequence). The CDR3 extends over 16 amino acids. V gave up 4 bases and J gave up 7 bases; unmatched junction bases: 11. The CDR3 sequence: CASSLTGTGGAGGYTF. The CDR3 coding sequence is TGTGCCAGCAGCCTGACAGGGACAGGGGGCGCCGGTGGCTACACCTTC.

This rearrangement joins TRBV2 to TRBJ2-3, with D unresolved. The CDR3 runs to 14 residues. V lost 7 bases to trimming and J lost 0 bases, with 11 bases between them. Germline loops: CDR1 SNHLY, CDR2 FYNNEI. CDR3 region: CASINLESTDTQYF. Here the CDR3 DNA reads TGTGCCAGCATCAATTTGGAGAGCACAGATACGCAGTATTTT.

The J gene is TRBJ1-1, the V gene TRBV28, with 9 positions matching TRBD1. The CDR3 has 15 residues. The germline CDR1 and CDR2 sequences are MDHEN and SYDVKM. The V and J ends lost 6 bases and 1 base, in that order; junction bases with no gene match: 6. CDR3 coding DNA: TGTGCCAGCAGACCAATGACAGGGGGGAACACTGAAGCTTTCTTT. This sequence encodes CASRPMTGGNTEAFF. Full variable domain (rest looked up from reference TRBV28 and TRBJ1-1): DVKVTQSSRYLVKRTGEKVFLECVQDMDHENMFWYRQDPGLGLRLIYFSYDVKMKEKGDIPEGYSVSREKKERFSLILESASTNQTSMYLCASRPMTGGNTEAFFGQGTRLTVV.